This is a list of T cell receptor beta chains from one sample in a study of CD8 T cells in Susac syndrome. TCRdb passed the immunoSEQ multiplex PCR reads through MiXCR, listing each CDR3 protein once. The repertoire consists of 100,000 to 150,000 distinct CDR3 sequences, with roughly 96% occurring once and the leading ten covering more than 0.1%. The source material was CD4+ T cells from PBMCs. These receptors were obtained from a human donor in good health. The CDR3 runs from the conserved cysteine through the conserved F or W. The order of the fields is V gene, J gene, D gene, CDR3 protein. A D gene is named only where the DNA matches it firmly.

v_call: TRBV5-6; j_call: TRBJ2-1; d_call: .; cdr3_aa: CASSLGGFSYNEQFF
v_call: TRBV19; j_call: TRBJ1-2; d_call: .; cdr3_aa: CASSPGPNYGYTF
v_call: TRBV2; j_call: TRBJ1-5; d_call: .; cdr3_aa: CASRSRVGSNQPQHF
v_call: TRBV7-9; j_call: TRBJ2-5; d_call: .; cdr3_aa: CASSSWGEETQYF
v_call: TRBV29-1; j_call: TRBJ2-3; d_call: TRBD2; cdr3_aa: CSVMTSGGVTDTQYF
v_call: TRBV7-9; j_call: TRBJ2-5; d_call: .; cdr3_aa: CASSLEAVGETQYF
v_call: TRBV9; j_call: TRBJ2-1; d_call: .; cdr3_aa: CASSVVPGNEQFF
v_call: TRBV29-1; j_call: TRBJ2-5; d_call: .; cdr3_aa: CSSRQQETQYF
v_call: TRBV6-6; j_call: TRBJ2-3; d_call: .; cdr3_aa: CASSYPLDTQYF
v_call: TRBV4-1; j_call: TRBJ2-7; d_call: TRBD2; cdr3_aa: CASSQVMGLAGAYEQYF
v_call: TRBV5-4; j_call: TRBJ2-7; d_call: .; cdr3_aa: CASSLQGRSSYEQYF
v_call: TRBV3-1; j_call: TRBJ2-7; d_call: .; cdr3_aa: CASSQERRTRLYEQYF
v_call: TRBV29-1; j_call: TRBJ1-3; d_call: .; cdr3_aa: CSVVHSSGNTIYF